A selection of T cell receptor beta chains follows, all from one sample in a study of human T cells and chemical hapten exposure. TCRdb re-derived calls from the RACE reads in MiXCR, one entry per CDR3 protein. The sample includes 370,000 or so distinct CDR3 sequences, about 4.4% of them seen just once. The source material was whole blood, sampled in connection with sensitization to the hapten diphenylcyclopropenone (DPC). Source of these receptors: a woman between 50 and 59 years old with alopecia areata. Some clones in this sample may be carry-over from other donors' samples. CDR3s include the opening cysteine and the closing phenylalanine or tryptophan. A D gene is named only where the DNA matches it firmly. The listing skips clone size in some rows; elsewhere it reads once, few, many or a size class.

J gene	clone size	V gene	D gene	CDR3 DNA	CDR3 protein
TRBJ2-6	few	TRBV7-9	TRBD1	TGTGCCAGCAGCTCCCGGGACAGGGCCTCTGGGGCCAACGTCCTGACTTTC	CASSSRDRASGANVLTF
TRBJ1-2	NA	TRBV6-1	NA	TGTGCCAGCAGTGAAGCTCAGGATCCCTACACCTTC	CASSEAQDPYTF
TRBJ2-2	many	TRBV3-1	NA	TGTGCCAGCAGGGGTTCCGGGTCCAACACCGGGGAGCTGTTTTTT	CASRGSGSNTGELFF
TRBJ1-6	NA	TRBV5-1	NA	TGCGCCAGCAGCCGGGACATCTATAATTCACCCCTCCACTTT	CASSRDIYNSPLHF
TRBJ1-5	many	TRBV12-3/TRBV12-4	NA	TGTGCCAGCAGTTTCCTTGGGGAGGATCAGCCCCAGCATTTT	CASSFLGEDQPQHF
TRBJ2-7	few	TRBV10-3	NA	TGTGCCATCAGGAGTAGGAGGGAGGACCAGGTCGAGCAGTACTTC	CAIRSRREDQVEQYF
TRBJ2-1	many	TRBV5-1	NA	TGTGCCAGCAGTTTAGCTTACAATGAGCAGTTCTTC	CASSLAYNEQFF
TRBJ1-1	few	TRBV7-8	NA	TGTGCCAGCAGATTAGGACCCGGGAACACTGAAGCTTTCTTT	CASRLGPGNTEAFF
TRBJ1-3	many	TRBV18	NA	TGTGCCAGCTCACCGCCTTTGGTAAACACCATATATTTT	CASSPPLVNTIYF
TRBJ2-5	many	TRBV7-2	TRBD2	TGTGCCAGCAGTACGCCCAAGCGGGAGCTCCAAGAGACCCAGTACTTC	CASSTPKRELQETQYF
TRBJ2-3	many	TRBV7-6	NA	TGTGCCAGCAGCTTAATCCAGGAGAGCACAGATACGCAGTATTTT	CASSLIQESTDTQYF